This is a list of T cell receptor beta chains from one sample in a study of glioma-infiltrating T cells after dendritic cell vaccination. Using immunoSEQ multiplex PCR, the repertoire was profiled, and TCRdb retains in-frame clones only, with some absent. The profile covers about 50,000 clones, with roughly 90% appearing a single time and 5.3% taken by the ten largest. The starting material was blood, obtained after dendritic cell vaccination. These TCRs come from a human donor with glioblastoma. The CDR3 runs from the conserved cysteine through the conserved F or W. A D gene is named only where the DNA matches it firmly.

TRBJ1-2	TRBV19	NA	CASSNLDSDGVFGYTF
TRBJ2-2	TRBV28	TRBD1	CASSLTGSRHGELFF
TRBJ1-6	TRBV5-1	NA	CASSLGQLYSPLHF
TRBJ2-7	TRBV4-1	TRBD1	CASSQVSTGQNEQYF
TRBJ2-7	TRBV6-6	TRBD1	CATSDRVSYEQYF
TRBJ1-5	TRBV7-6	NA	CASSLGSGILSNQPQHF
TRBJ1-3	TRBV7-6	NA	CASSSIPDSGNTIYF
TRBJ2-4	TRBV5-4	NA	CASSLDSRNIQYF
TRBJ1-3	TRBV28	TRBD1	CASSLPLQGQAGNTIYF
TRBJ1-1	TRBV6-6	NA	CASSSPRIPEAFF
TRBJ1-5	TRBV6-5	NA	CASSYGGEHQPQHF
TRBJ2-2	TRBV5-1	TRBD1	CASSLGQGATGELFF
TRBJ2-2	TRBV7-2	TRBD2	CASSRTSGNTGELFF
TRBJ2-1	TRBV30	NA	CAWSRKRTLYNEQFF
TRBJ2-3	TRBV4-2	NA	CASSQTQGTPSTDTQYF
TRBJ1-1	TRBV7-2	NA	CASSLGTGTIGAFF
TRBJ2-2	TRBV9	NA	CASGAMDTGELFF
TRBJ1-4	TRBV30	NA	CAWSWPTTNEKLFF
TRBJ1-1	TRBV21-1	NA	CASSKRGPRAEAFF
TRBJ1-5	TRBV7-2	TRBD1	CASSLRWQGGNQPQHF
TRBJ2-1	TRBV19	TRBD2	CASSIGLGGSTLYRDEQFF
TRBJ2-5	TRBV7-6	NA	CASSLVAGTKPEETQYF
TRBJ1-1	TRBV7-9	NA	CASSLSQGRMGGAFF
TRBJ2-1	TRBV18	TRBD1	CASSPDRGFYHEQFF
TRBJ2-2	TRBV29-1	NA	CSVHRDTGELFF
TRBJ1-1	TRBV7-2	NA	CASSLGLGAGWTVNTEAFF
TRBJ1-4	TRBV15	NA	CATSRDLRARLLFLDEKLFF
TRBJ1-1	TRBV7-2	NA	CASSYQPGYTEAFF
TRBJ2-7	TRBV5-1	NA	CASSLSGIYEQYF
TRBJ1-4	TRBV6-1	NA	CASKRNEKLFF
TRBJ1-2	TRBV6-1	TRBD1	CASSERTGVDHYGYTF
TRBJ1-3	TRBV27	NA	CASSPRRGSSGNTIYF
TRBJ2-2	TRBV27	NA	CASSISRGGTGELFF
TRBJ2-7	TRBV6-1	TRBD1	CAGATGEGDRYEQYF
TRBJ1-1	TRBV7-2	NA	CASSLLWGGDTEAFF
TRBJ2-7	TRBV27	TRBD2	CASSPGLGYEQYF
TRBJ1-5	TRBV21-1	NA	CASSKGQGSNQPQHF
TRBJ2-1	TRBV7-7	NA	CASSPGGGDNEQFF
TRBJ2-7	TRBV7-9	NA	CASSLVGGTRAHEQYF
TRBJ2-7	TRBV16	NA	CASSHGQTLPKPPYEQYF
TRBJ2-1	TRBV7-9	TRBD2	CASSLEVGGSANNEQFF
TRBJ1-5	TRBV6-6	NA	CASSLPGDYQPQHF
TRBJ1-2	TRBV7-9	NA	CASSRGTASNYGYTF
TRBJ2-1	TRBV7-6	TRBD2	CASSELAGGSNEQFF
TRBJ2-3	TRBV5-1	TRBD1	CASTRQGDTQYF
TRBJ2-2	TRBV6-6	NA	CASSYDWTSNTGELFF
TRBJ1-2	TRBV10-3	NA	CAISVGAGQIYGYTF
TRBJ2-3	TRBV7-9	TRBD2	CASSTTIWTSGSPDTQYF
TRBJ2-3	TRBV9	TRBD2	CASSTTSGSTDTQYF
TRBJ2-2	TRBV10-3	TRBD2	CAISGLAGGPGGELFF